This passage covers 2 T cell receptor beta chains from one sample sequenced in a study of cytomegalovirus exposure and HLA in healthy donors. Primers for the PCR totalled 60 Vbeta and 13 Jbeta. Produced via immunoSEQ multiplex PCR; TCRdb's table is partial and in-frame only. The table shows 110,000 to 150,000 clones, with approximately 70% occurring only once. The sequenced sample was PBMCs. These TCRs come from a woman aged 60 to 75 in good health and CMV-seropositive.

The rearrangement uses TRBV6-6 and TRBJ1-4; TRBD1 might be the D (6 bases). Germline V gene sequence: CDR1 MNHNY, CDR2 SVGAGI (reference sequence). Trimming took off 6 bases at V and 7 bases at J, with 18 bases between the two ends. The CDR3 runs to 15 residues. Written as DNA, the CDR3 is TGTGCCAGCAGCATACTCGGGGGGCGAGGTGAAAAACTGTTTTTT. Translating gives CASSILGGRGEKLFF.

The chain employs TRBV28 and TRBJ2-7, with 10 bases fitting TRBD1. With V trimmed by 8 bases and J by 4 bases, 8 bases remained unmatched. The CDR3 totals 14 residues. Germline V gene data show CDR1 as MDHEN and CDR2 as SYDVKM. The CDR3 reads CASSPGQGTYEQYF. Here the CDR3 DNA reads TGTGCCAGCTCCCCGGGACAGGGGACTTACGAGCAGTACTTC.